The TCR beta chain described here comes from a study of CD4+ T cells in melanoma. This clone was seen once. Germline assignment: CDR1 MNHNS and CDR2 SASEGT. V was clipped by 5 bases and J by 9 bases; unmatched bases: 3. The CDR3 spans 12 residues. Sequencing used immunoSEQ multiplex PCR; TCRdb keeps in-frame clones, though not all of them. The table has 9,500 to 13,000 clones, about 70% seen once. This TCR was sampled from a human donor with melanoma. V is TRBV6-1 and J is TRBJ2-4; TRBD1 matches 8 bases. Sequenced sample: cells from a culture (not recorded whether cultured in vitro). This CDR3 is CASSLQGAIQYF. The CDR3, as DNA: TGTGCCAGCAGTCTCCAGGGGGCCATTCAGTACTTC.